This TCR beta chain derives from a study of cytomegalovirus exposure and HLA in healthy donors. As for the study in general: Researchers previously reported finding some 110 million unique TCR beta sequences from roughly 170 million T cells. An early release of data contained around 80 million unique TCRs, which came from HLA-typed donors.

This CDR3 has 15 amino acids. Germline CDR1 reads SGHDT; CDR2 reads YYEEEE. Trimming took 0 bases from V and 1 from J; bases not matched to a gene: 1. As regards this clone: Its antigen is undetermined.

General study points: Some V segments could not be told apart, so they were left out, TRBV6-2 and TRBV6-3 among them. Upon later analysis, HLA-associated TCR beta chains proved more clonally expanded than other, equally common chains.

Primers included in the PCR were 60 Vbeta and 13 Jbeta primers. Clones were read by immunoSEQ multiplex PCR, and TCRdb kept only the in-frame ones, dropping some. The sample yields about 200,000 clones, just over 75% seen once. The specimen sequenced was PBMCs. The rearrangement joins TRBV5-6 to TRBJ2-3; 8 nucleotides agree with TRBD1. The clonotype comes from a man younger than 40 in good health and CMV-seronegative. DNA of the CDR3: TGTGCCAGCAGCTTGGCGGGACAGGGCACAGATACGCAGTATTTT. Its protein product is CASSLAGQGTDTQYF.